The 27 T cell receptor beta chains below were found in one sample sequenced in a study of cytomegalovirus exposure and HLA in healthy donors. PCR was performed using 60 Vbeta and 13 Jbeta primers. Sequencing used immunoSEQ multiplex PCR; TCRdb keeps in-frame clones, though not all of them. The sample includes over 100,000 clones, 70% to 75% of them seen just once. The sample taken for sequencing was PBMCs. The receptors come from a middle-aged woman in good health and CMV-seropositive.

This clone was seen more than once but under ten times. The CDR3 is CASSFSTNPNTEAFF. The CDR3 DNA reads TGTGCCAGCAGCTTTTCGACAAACCCGAACACTGAAGCTTTCTTT. The chain couples TRBV7-2 to TRBJ1-1, with D hard to call. Trimming shortened V by 3 bases and J by 1 base, and 12 bases separated the two germline ends. The CDR3 has 15 residues. CDR1 and CDR2 (germline): SGHTA, FQGNSA.

Details on this clone: At the DNA level, this CDR3 is encoded by other sequences in the same sample as well. The chain has TRBV6-1 and TRBJ1-6; possible D gene TRBD1, 5 bases. The germline CDR1 and CDR2 sequences are MNHNS and SASEGT. Trimming took 2 bases from V and 9 from J, leaving 11 bases between them. The CDR3 consists of 14 residues. The CDR3 loop is CASSEKPRGSPLHF. In nucleotides, the CDR3 is TGTGCCAGCAGTGAAAAACCTAGGGGTTCACCCCTCCACTTT.

This chain joins TRBV28 and TRBJ1-4; 8 bases match TRBD1. The CDR3 length is 15 residues. Germline CDR1 reads MDHEN; CDR2 reads SYDVKM. V shed 1 base, J shed 8 bases, and the junction held 6 bases outside the gene matches. The CDR3 sequence: CASSLSSRGHEKLFF. CDR3 sequence (DNA): TGTGCCAGCAGTTTATCATCCAGGGGGCACGAAAAACTGTTTTTT.

This clone was detected only once. V usage is TRBV6-1 and J usage is TRBJ2-4, with a possible D match to TRBD1 (6 bases). Germline assignment: CDR1 MNHNS and CDR2 SASEGT. V was trimmed by 3 bases and J by 0 bases, leaving 15 bases between them. The CDR3 is made up of 17 amino acids. The CDR3 sequence is CASSDTPGELAKNIQYF. The CDR3 coding sequence is TGTGCCAGCAGTGATACCCCAGGGGAACTAGCCAAAAACATTCAGTACTTC.

In its sample, this clone was seen once. V gene TRBV7-8 combines with J gene TRBJ2-2; D is unclear. Per the germline V gene, CDR1 is SGHVS and CDR2 is FQNEAQ. The CDR3 has 13 amino acids. V was trimmed by 3 bases and J by 5 bases, leaving 7 bases between them. CDR3: CASSFKRTGELFF. DNA for the CDR3: TGTGCCAGCAGCTTCAAGAGAACCGGGGAGCTGTTTTTT.

The V and J genes are TRBV7-2 and TRBJ2-1; D is possibly TRBD1 (7 bases). Looked up from germline, CDR1 is SGHTA and CDR2 is FQGNSA. V was cut by 9 bases and J by 6 bases, with 24 bases left in between. This CDR3 spans 16 amino acids. The CDR3, as DNA: TGTGCCAGTAAATCGAACAGGGGAGGCGGCGGCAATGAGCAGTTCTTC. Amino acid sequence: CASKSNRGGGGNEQFF.

This clone was observed a single time. The chain joins TRBV2 to TRBJ1-1, with no clear D. Trimming pared 1 base from V and 0 bases from J, leaving 6 bases between. The germline gives CDR1 SNHLY, CDR2 FYNNEI. This CDR3 region has 14 residues. The CDR3 is CASSEGRMNTEAFF. Here the CDR3 DNA reads TGTGCCAGCAGTGAAGGCAGAATGAACACTGAAGCTTTCTTT.

This chain connects TRBV5-1 to TRBJ2-6, with a possible D match to TRBD1 (5 bases). There are 17 residues in the CDR3. CDR1 and CDR2 (germline): SGHRS, YFSETQ. Trimming shortened V by 4 bases and J by 2 bases, and 16 bases separated the two germline ends. This CDR3 reads CASSINRRSAGANVLTF. The CDR3 coding sequence is TGCGCCAGCAGCATCAACAGGCGCTCGGCTGGGGCCAACGTCCTGACTTTC. Based on the CDR3 plus reference TRBV5-1 and TRBJ2-6, the full variable domain is KAGVTQTPRYLIKTRGQQVTLSCSPISGHRSVSWYQQTPGQGLQFLFEYFSETQRNKGNFPGRFSGRQFSNSRSEMNVSTLELGDSALYLCASSINRRSAGANVLTFGAGSRLTVL.

The CDR3, as DNA: TGCGCCAGCAGCTTAGGGGTGACTAGCGGCCACCAAGAGACCCAGTACTTC. It encodes CASSLGVTSGHQETQYF. The chain combines TRBV5-1 with TRBJ2-5; the match to TRBD2 covers 9 bases. Per the germline V gene, CDR1 is SGHRS and CDR2 is YFSETQ. The CDR3 length is 17 residues. Unmatched junction bases numbered 8, after V lost 2 bases and J lost 0 bases.

The gene calls are TRBV5-1 and TRBJ2-7; 9 bases fit TRBD1. The V segment lost 4 bases and the J segment 4 bases; nucleotides outside the gene matches: 12. Looked up from germline, CDR1 is SGHRS and CDR2 is YFSETQ. There are 16 residues in the CDR3. The CDR3 loop reads CASSRGQGIREYEQYF. DNA for the CDR3: TGCGCCAGCAGCCGGGGACAGGGCATCCGTGAGTACGAGCAGTACTTC.

This chain uses TRBV2 with TRBJ1-6; D perhaps matches TRBD1 (5 bases). There are 14 residues in the CDR3. CDR1 is SNHLY and CDR2 is FYNNEI in the germline V gene. Deletions cut 7 bases from V and 8 bases from J, with 15 bases between. CDR3 coding DNA: TGTGCCAGCACCCTACTTGAAGGGGATTCACCCCTCCACTTT. Translated: CASTLLEGDSPLHF.

The chain is built from TRBV6-1 and TRBJ1-1; tentatively, D is TRBD1 (6 bases). The V gene's germline CDR1 is MNHNS and CDR2 SASEGT. V was trimmed by 3 bases and J by 1 base, leaving 12 bases between them. The CDR3 consists of 15 residues. CDR3 bases: TGTGCCAGCAGTGACCTCTCGACAGGGAACACTGAAGCTTTCTTT. This translates into CASSDLSTGNTEAFF.

The rearrangement links TRBV29-1 to TRBJ1-4, with D possibly matching TRBD1 (5 bases). Germline CDR1 SQVTM, CDR2 ANQGSEA. Trimming left V 7 bases short and J 3 bases short, with 12 bases between. The CDR3 is 13 amino acids. The CDR3 reads CSAKQDANEKLFF. The CDR3 nucleotides are TGCAGCGCTAAACAGGACGCTAATGAAAAACTGTTTTTT.

The rearrangement uses TRBV5-1 and TRBJ1-2; 8 bases line up with TRBD1. V shed 4 bases, J shed 7 bases, and the junction held 6 bases outside the gene matches. Per germline, CDR1 SGHRS and CDR2 YFSETQ. The CDR3 has 13 residues. In nucleotides, the CDR3 is TGCGCCAGCAGCCTGACAGGGGATGGTGGCTACACCTTC. Encoded protein: CASSLTGDGGYTF.

This clone was counted only a few times. The V and J genes are TRBV12-5 and TRBJ1-1, with no clear D. The V gene lost 6 bases and the J gene lost 10 bases, with 24 bases spanning the gap. The V gene's germline CDR1 is LGHNT and CDR2 FRNRAP. CDR3 size: 15 residues. CDR3 loop: CASGVGSVGTVGAFF. The CDR3 DNA reads TGTGCTAGTGGGGTTGGAAGCGTAGGAACGGTTGGAGCTTTCTTT.

The CDR3 nucleotides read TGTGCCAGCAGCTCGGGAATGTTGGGGGCCGGCACAGATACGCAGTATTTT. This translates into CASSSGMLGAGTDTQYF. V gene TRBV7-3 combines with J gene TRBJ2-3, with D tentatively TRBD1 (6 bases). The CDR3 spans 17 residues. V was clipped by 4 bases and J by 1 base, with 18 bases between them. Germline assignment: CDR1 SGHTA and CDR2 FQGTGA.

The chain employs TRBV11-3 and TRBJ2-1; D possibly corresponds to TRBD2 (6 bases). CDR1 is SGHNT and CDR2 is YENEEA in the germline V gene. This CDR3 spans 12 amino acids. Trimming took off 5 bases at V and 9 bases at J, with 11 bases between the two ends. DNA for the CDR3: TGTGCCAGCAGCATTAGCGGATTTGAGCAGTTCTTC. As protein: CASSISGFEQFF.

The genes are TRBV5-1 and TRBJ2-7; TRBD1 matches at 9 bases. There are 15 residues in the CDR3. The germline V gene has CDR1 SGHRS and CDR2 YFSETQ. V dropped 2 bases and J dropped 2; count of bases not matched to a gene: 5. DNA for the CDR3: TGCGCCAGCAGCTTAGGGGGACAGGGACCCTACGAGCAGTACTTC. It is translated as CASSLGGQGPYEQYF.

A few counts support this clone. The chain joins TRBV4-3 to TRBJ1-1, with D uncertain. The CDR3 consists of 14 residues. Per germline, CDR1 LGHNA and CDR2 YSLEER. V shed 8 bases and J shed 5 bases, with 18 bases lying between them. CDR3 in amino acids: CASSQRAGNTEAFF. The CDR3 DNA reads as TGCGCCAGCTCTCAGCGGGCCGGGAATACTGAAGCTTTCTTT.

The chain employs TRBV5-1 and TRBJ1-6, with 7 bases lining up with TRBD1. Germline V gene lookup returns CDR1 SGHRS and CDR2 YFSETQ. Trimming cost V 4 bases and J 13 bases; bases outside gene matches: 11. The CDR3 has 14 residues. In DNA form, the CDR3 reads TGCGCCAGCAGCCCAGGACAGGCCGTGGGGCCCCTCCACTTT. As protein: CASSPGQAVGPLHF.

V and J are TRBV10-1 and TRBJ2-7; no reliable D call. Germline V gives CDR1 WNHNN, CDR2 SYGVQD (reference sequence). V lost 0 bases and J 4 bases, leaving 10 bases between the germline ends. This CDR3 region has 14 residues. The CDR3 spells CASSESYSRYEQYF. For the CDR3, the DNA is TGCGCCAGCAGTGAGTCGTACAGCCGATACGAGCAGTACTTC.

V gene TRBV19 combines with J gene TRBJ2-1; D unclear. The V and J ends lost 3 bases and 4 bases respectively, with 13 bases between them. This CDR3 contains 15 residues. From germline, CDR1 is LNHDA and CDR2 SQIVND (reference sequence). CDR3 protein: CASSIGTPPYNEQFF. The CDR3 nucleotides are TGTGCCAGTAGTATTGGCACCCCCCCATACAATGAGCAGTTCTTC.

The genes are TRBV6-5 and TRBJ2-1; D ambiguous. Germline CDR1 MNHEY, CDR2 SVGAGI. V was clipped by 5 bases and J by 7 bases, with 6 bases between them. This CDR3 has 11 amino acids. Here the CDR3 DNA reads TGTGCCAGCAGTACCCGGAATGAGCAGTTCTTC. Translated, it gives CASSTRNEQFF.

This clone appeared a single time. The sample carries other DNA sequences with the same CDR3. The genes are TRBV30 and TRBJ1-6, with 9 bases matching TRBD1. This CDR3 region has 14 residues. V shed 2 bases and J 9 bases; nucleotides not matched to a gene: 5. Looked up from germline, CDR1 is GTSNPN and CDR2 is SVGIG (reference sequence). The CDR3 DNA reads as TGTGCCTGGAGTCGGGACAGGGTTGGTTCACCCCTCCACTTT. Its protein is CAWSRDRVGSPLHF.

In its sample, this clone was seen once. CDR3 protein: CASSPPTDSGNTIYF. The CDR3 coding sequence is TGTGCCAGCTCACCACCGACAGACTCTGGAAACACCATATATTTT. The chain joins TRBV18 to TRBJ1-3; D is possibly TRBD1 (5 bases). There are 15 residues in the CDR3. The germline V gene encodes CDR1 KGHSH and CDR2 LQKENI. With 0 bases removed from V and 0 bases from J, the gap between germline ends came to 6 bases.

The V call is TRBV5-6, the J call TRBJ2-3; 12 bases are shared with TRBD2. With V trimmed by 4 bases and J by 4 bases, 4 bases remained unmatched. This CDR3 region has 15 residues. Germline V lookup: CDR1 SGHDT, CDR2 YYEEEE. The DNA for the CDR3 is TGTGCCAGCAGCGGACGACTAGCGGGAGCAGATACGCAGTATTTT. Translation gives CASSGRLAGADTQYF.

The chain couples TRBV6-4 to TRBJ1-6; TRBD1 agrees at 9 bases. The CDR3 has 14 residues. The germline V gene has CDR1 MRHNA and CDR2 SNTAGT. The trim removed 6 bases at V and 9 bases at J, leaving 6 bases unmatched. CDR3 coding DNA: TGTGCCAGCAGGGACAGGGGCTCGGGTTCACCCCTCCACTTT. This encodes CASRDRGSGSPLHF.